These 13 T cell receptor beta chains share one sample of origin, sequenced in a study of blood T cell repertoires in COVID-19. TCRdb's table, derived via immunoSEQ multiplex PCR, lists solely in-frame clones and lacks some. The data contain 200,000 to 250,000 clones, about 86% of them singletons. Sample: peripheral blood. The receptors were gathered from a woman aged 30 to 39 who had recovered from COVID-19.

The count of this clone is one. This rearrangement joins TRBV27 to TRBJ1-2; 7 bases agree with TRBD1. CDR1 is MNHEY, CDR2 SMNVEV, per germline (reference sequence). The length of the CDR3 is 13 residues. J was trimmed by 7 bases and V by 8 bases; bases with no gene match: 10. CDR3 region: CASGPRGSSGYTF. For the CDR3, the DNA is TGTGCCAGCGGCCCCAGGGGGTCTAGTGGCTACACCTTC.

V usage is TRBV30 and J usage is TRBJ1-2, with a possible D match to TRBD1 (6 bases). This CDR3 has 14 residues. The germline V gene encodes CDR1 GTSNPN and CDR2 SVGIG (reference sequence). V lost 2 bases and J 1 base, leaving 11 bases between the germline ends. Here the CDR3 DNA reads TGTGCCTGGAGTAGAGGACAGTTTAACTATGGCTACACCTTC. Translation gives CAWSRGQFNYGYTF. Variable domain in full (rest from reference TRBV30 and TRBJ1-2): SQTIHQWPATLVQPVGSPLSLECTVEGTSNPNLYWYRQAAGRGLQLLFYSVGIGQISSEVPQNLSASRPQDRQFILSSKKLLLSDSGFYLCAWSRGQFNYGYTFGSGTRLTVV.

The chain couples TRBV27 to TRBJ2-1, with 8 nucleotides matching TRBD2. The V and J ends lost 3 bases and 3 bases, in that order; junction bases with no gene match: 7. CDR1 is MNHEY and CDR2 is SMNVEV in the germline V gene (reference sequence). The CDR3 runs to 16 residues. Written as DNA, the CDR3 is TGTGCCAGCAGTTTCAGAGGCGGGAGGTTCTACAATGAGCAGTTCTTC. Translation gives CASSFRGGRFYNEQFF.

As to this clone: Within the sample, other DNA sequences also encode this same CDR3. V usage is TRBV5-1 and J usage is TRBJ1-1; possibly TRBD1 for D (6 bases). The CDR3 extends over 15 amino acids. Trimming removed 0 bases at V and 0 bases at J, with 9 bases between. The germline gives CDR1 SGHRS, CDR2 YFSETQ. CDR3 in amino acids: CASSLVQGMNTEAFF. The CDR3 bases are TGCGCCAGCAGCTTGGTCCAGGGGATGAACACTGAAGCTTTCTTT.

The genes are TRBV5-1 and TRBJ1-3; unclear D gene. Germline loops: CDR1 SGHRS, CDR2 YFSETQ. The CDR3 sequence is 14 residues long. The V end lost 3 bases, the J end lost 0 bases, and 7 bases lay between the germline ends. This CDR3 reads CASSSGLSGNTIYF. The CDR3 nucleotides read TGCGCCAGCAGCTCCGGACTCTCTGGAAACACCATATATTTT.

This clone was seen many times. The genes are TRBV19 and TRBJ2-7; D remains ambiguous. The CDR3 runs 16 residues. Trimming stripped 5 bases from V and 0 bases from J, with 17 bases between. Germline CDR1 is LNHDA and CDR2 is SQIVND (reference sequence). This chain's CDR3 is CASSDRLERSSYEQYF. CDR3 DNA: TGTGCCAGTAGTGATCGACTCGAGAGGAGCTCCTACGAGCAGTACTTC.

V gene TRBV5-6 combines with J gene TRBJ2-7; the D gene is possibly TRBD1 (6 bases). CDR1 and CDR2 from the germline V gene are SGHDT and YYEEEE. Trimming shortened V by 4 bases and J by 3 bases, and 14 bases separated the two germline ends. The CDR3 has 14 residues. This CDR3 is CASSDTGTLYEQYF. Written as DNA, the CDR3 is TGTGCCAGCAGCGATACAGGGACCCTCTACGAGCAGTACTTC.

The J gene is TRBJ2-1, the V gene TRBV27, with 13 bases identical to TRBD2. CDR1 is MNHEY and CDR2 is SMNVEV in the germline V gene (reference sequence). The V segment lost 2 bases and the J segment 1 base; nucleotides outside the gene matches: 5. This CDR3 comprises 18 residues. The CDR3 DNA sequence: TGTGCCAGCAGTTTAGGACTAGCGGGAGACCGATCCTACAATGAGCAGTTCTTC. This encodes CASSLGLAGDRSYNEQFF.

V gene TRBV6-1 combines with J gene TRBJ1-2, with TRBD1 matching over 8 bases. This CDR3 is 15 amino acids long. V lost 0 bases, J lost 9 bases, and 9 bases stayed unmatched. Per the germline V gene, CDR1 is MNHNS and CDR2 is SASEGT. The CDR3 DNA sequence: TGTGCCAGCAGTGAAGCCAGCAGGGGGCTTTATCGCTACACCTTC. Translation: CASSEASRGLYRYTF.

The V and J genes are TRBV9 and TRBJ2-7, with 11 nucleotides matching TRBD2. In germline, CDR1 is SGDLS, CDR2 YYNGEE. Trimming cost V 0 bases and J 2 bases; bases outside gene matches: 1. CDR3 length equals 15 residues. DNA of the CDR3: TGTGCCAGCAGCGTAGGACTAGCGGGACCCTACGAGCAGTACTTC. Its translation is CASSVGLAGPYEQYF.

This CDR3 reads CASSLSGRANTDTQYF. CDR3 nucleotides: TGTGCCAGCAGCTTGAGCGGGAGGGCGAACACAGATACGCAGTATTTT. The chain has TRBV5-6 and TRBJ2-3, with TRBD2 matching over 10 bases. The germline V gene encodes CDR1 SGHDT and CDR2 YYEEEE. V lost 1 base and J lost 2; bases outside the gene matches: 4. This CDR3 region has 16 residues.

Worth noting for this clone: The same CDR3 is also encoded by other DNA sequences in this sample. The J gene is TRBJ2-7, the V gene TRBV11-3, with D perhaps TRBD1 (6 bases). Between the trimmed V and J ends, which lost 0 bases and 3 bases, there was a span of 6 bases. CDR1 and CDR2 (germline): SGHNT, YENEEA. The CDR3 extends over 13 amino acids. The CDR3 loop reads CASSLEQGYEQYF. As DNA, the CDR3 is TGTGCCAGCAGCTTAGAACAGGGCTACGAGCAGTACTTC. Full variable domain (outside the CDR3, taken from reference TRBV11-3 and TRBJ2-7): EAGVVQSPRYKIIEKKQPVAFWCNPISGHNTLYWYLQNLGQGPELLIRYENEEAVDDSQLPKDRFSAERLKGVDSTLKIQPAELGDSAVYLCASSLEQGYEQYFGPGTRLTVT.

V is TRBV2 and J is TRBJ1-3, with 9 bases lining up with TRBD1. This CDR3 is built from 15 residues. Germline V gives CDR1 SNHLY, CDR2 FYNNEI. J lost 4 bases, V lost 11 bases, and 12 bases had no gene match. CDR3 bases: TGTGCCGTCTTAGGGACAGGGCAGAAAGGAAACACCATATATTTT. It translates to CAVLGTGQKGNTIYF.